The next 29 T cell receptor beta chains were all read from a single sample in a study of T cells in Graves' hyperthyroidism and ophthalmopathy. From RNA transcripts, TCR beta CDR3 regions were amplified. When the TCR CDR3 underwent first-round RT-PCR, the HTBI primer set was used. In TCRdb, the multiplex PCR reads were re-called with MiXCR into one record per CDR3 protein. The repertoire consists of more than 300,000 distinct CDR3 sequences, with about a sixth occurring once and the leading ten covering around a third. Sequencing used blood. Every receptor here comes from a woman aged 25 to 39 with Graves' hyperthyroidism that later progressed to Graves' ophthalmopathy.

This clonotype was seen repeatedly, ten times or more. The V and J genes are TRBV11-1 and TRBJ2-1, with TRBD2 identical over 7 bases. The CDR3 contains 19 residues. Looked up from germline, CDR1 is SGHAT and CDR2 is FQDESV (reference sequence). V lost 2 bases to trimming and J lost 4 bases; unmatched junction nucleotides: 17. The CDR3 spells CASSLRGGGSFPFYNEQFF. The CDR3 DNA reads TGTGCCAGCAGCTTACGGGGCGGCGGGAGTTTTCCATTTTACAATGAGCAGTTCTTC.

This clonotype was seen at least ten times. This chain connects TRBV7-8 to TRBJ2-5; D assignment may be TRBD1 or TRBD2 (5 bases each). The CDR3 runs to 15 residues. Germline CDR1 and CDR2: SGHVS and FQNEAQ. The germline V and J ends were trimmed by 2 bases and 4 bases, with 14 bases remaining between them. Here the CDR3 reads CASSLKSRGRETQYF. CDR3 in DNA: TGTGCCAGCAGCTTAAAATCGAGGGGTCGAGAGACCCAGTACTTC.

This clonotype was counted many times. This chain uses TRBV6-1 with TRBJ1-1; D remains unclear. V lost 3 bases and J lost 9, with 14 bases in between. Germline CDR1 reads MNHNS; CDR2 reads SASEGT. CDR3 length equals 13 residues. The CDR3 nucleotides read TGTGCCAGCAGTGATAGTTTCGGGGTTAAAGCTTTCTTT. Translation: CASSDSFGVKAFF.

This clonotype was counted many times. DNA of the CDR3: TGTGCCAGCAGTTACACGTCATACTTCGGACAGGGGCTTAATTCACCCCTCCACTTT. This encodes CASSYTSYFGQGLNSPLHF. V is TRBV6-5 and J is TRBJ1-6; 9 bases match TRBD1. V was pared by 2 bases and J by 6 bases, with 14 bases of the junction left unmatched. Germline CDR1 and CDR2: MNHEY and SVGAGI. The CDR3 contains 19 residues.

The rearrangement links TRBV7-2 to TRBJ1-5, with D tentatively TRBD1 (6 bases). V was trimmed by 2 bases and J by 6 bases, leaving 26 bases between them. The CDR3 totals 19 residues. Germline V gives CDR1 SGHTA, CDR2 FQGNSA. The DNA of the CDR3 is TGTGCCAGCAGCTTAAACCCCTCTGTCCGGGGGCCAAGGAGTCAGCCCCAGCATTTT. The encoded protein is CASSLNPSVRGPRSQPQHF.

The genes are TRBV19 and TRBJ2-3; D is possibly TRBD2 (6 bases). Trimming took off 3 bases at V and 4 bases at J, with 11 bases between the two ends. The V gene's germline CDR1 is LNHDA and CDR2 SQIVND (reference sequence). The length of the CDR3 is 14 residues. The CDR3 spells CASSMLGGPDTQYF. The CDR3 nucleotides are TGTGCCAGTAGTATGTTGGGAGGACCAGATACGCAGTATTTT.

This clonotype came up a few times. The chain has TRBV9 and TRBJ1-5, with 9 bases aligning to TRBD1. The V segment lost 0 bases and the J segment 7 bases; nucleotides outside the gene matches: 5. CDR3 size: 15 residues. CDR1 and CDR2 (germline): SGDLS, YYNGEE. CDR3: CASSVGDRGGQPQHF. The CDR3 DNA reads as TGTGCCAGCAGCGTAGGAGACAGGGGGGGACAGCCCCAGCATTTT. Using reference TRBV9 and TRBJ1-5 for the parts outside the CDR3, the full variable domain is DSGVTQTPKHLITATGQRVTLRCSPRSGDLSVYWYQQSLDQGLQFLIQYYNGEERAKGNILERFSAQQFPDLHSELNLSSLELGDSALYFCASSVGDRGGQPQHFGDGTRLSIL.

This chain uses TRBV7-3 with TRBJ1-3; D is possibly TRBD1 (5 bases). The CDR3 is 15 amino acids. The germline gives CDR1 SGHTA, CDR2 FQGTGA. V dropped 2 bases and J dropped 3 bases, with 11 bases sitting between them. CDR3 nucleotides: TGTGCCAGCAGCTTATCCGGGGGGTTTGGAAACACCATATATTTT. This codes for CASSLSGGFGNTIYF.

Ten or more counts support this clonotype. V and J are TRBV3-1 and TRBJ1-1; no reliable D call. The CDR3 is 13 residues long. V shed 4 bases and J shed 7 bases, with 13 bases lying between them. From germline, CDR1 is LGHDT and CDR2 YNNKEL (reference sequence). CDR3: CASSLDTAREAFF. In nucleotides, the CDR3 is TGTGCCAGCAGCCTAGACACTGCTCGTGAAGCTTTCTTT.

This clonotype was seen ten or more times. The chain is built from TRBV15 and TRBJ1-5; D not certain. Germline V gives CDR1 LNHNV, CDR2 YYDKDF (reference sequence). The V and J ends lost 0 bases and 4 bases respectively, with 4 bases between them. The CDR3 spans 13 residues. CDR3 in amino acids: CATSRDNNQPQHF. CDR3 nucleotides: TGTGCCACCAGCAGAGATAATAATCAGCCCCAGCATTTT.

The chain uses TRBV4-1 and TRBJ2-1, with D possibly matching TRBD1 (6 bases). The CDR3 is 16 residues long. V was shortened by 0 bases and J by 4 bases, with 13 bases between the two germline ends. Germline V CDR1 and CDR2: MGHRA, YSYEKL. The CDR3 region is CASSQDPPRGYNEQFF. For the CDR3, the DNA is TGCGCCAGCAGCCAAGATCCCCCCAGGGGATACAATGAGCAGTTCTTC.

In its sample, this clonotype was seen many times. CDR3 loop: CASSESIDSNQPQHF. CDR3 DNA: TGTGCCAGCAGTGAAAGCATTGATAGCAATCAGCCCCAGCATTTT. This sequence joins TRBV6-1 and TRBJ1-5; D uncertain. The germline V gene has CDR1 MNHNS and CDR2 SASEGT. The CDR3 is 15 residues long. The V end was cut by 2 bases, the J end by 0 bases, with 8 bases between.

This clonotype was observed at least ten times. Written as DNA, the CDR3 is TGTGCCAGCAGTTACATGTTATCAGGGGGCTTGGCTGAAGCTTTCTTT. Its translation: CASSYMLSGGLAEAFF. This sequence joins TRBV6-2 or TRBV6-3 and TRBJ1-1; 8 bases align to TRBD1. Looked up from germline, CDR1 is MNHEY and CDR2 is SVGEGT. V lost 2 bases to trimming and J lost 6 bases; unmatched junction nucleotides: 11. The length of the CDR3 is 16 residues.

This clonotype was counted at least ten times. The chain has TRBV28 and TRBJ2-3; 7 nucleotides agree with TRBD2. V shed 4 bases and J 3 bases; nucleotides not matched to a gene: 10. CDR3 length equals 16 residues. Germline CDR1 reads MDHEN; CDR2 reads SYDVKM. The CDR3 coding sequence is TGTGCCAGCAGTTCCCCCAACGCGGGAGAAACAGATACGCAGTATTTT. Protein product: CASSSPNAGETDTQYF.

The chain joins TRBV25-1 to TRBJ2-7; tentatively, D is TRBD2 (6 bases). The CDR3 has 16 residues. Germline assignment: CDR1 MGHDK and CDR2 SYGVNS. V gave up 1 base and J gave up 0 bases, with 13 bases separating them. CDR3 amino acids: CASSEWGTESSYEQYF. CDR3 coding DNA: TGTGCCAGCAGTGAATGGGGGACTGAGAGCTCCTACGAGCAGTACTTC.

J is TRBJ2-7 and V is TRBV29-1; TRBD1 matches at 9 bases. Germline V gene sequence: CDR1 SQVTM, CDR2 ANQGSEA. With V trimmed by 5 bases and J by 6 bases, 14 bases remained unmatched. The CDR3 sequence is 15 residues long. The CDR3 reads CSVTPPGQGLGEQYF. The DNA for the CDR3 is TGCAGCGTTACCCCCCCGGGACAGGGTCTCGGCGAGCAGTACTTC.

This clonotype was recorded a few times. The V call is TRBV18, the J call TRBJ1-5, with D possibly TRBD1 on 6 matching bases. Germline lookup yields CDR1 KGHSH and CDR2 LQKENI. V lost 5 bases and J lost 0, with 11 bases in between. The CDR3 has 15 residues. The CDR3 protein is CASSSPGDSNQPQHF. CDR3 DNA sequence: TGTGCCAGCTCATCGCCAGGGGATAGCAATCAGCCCCAGCATTTT.

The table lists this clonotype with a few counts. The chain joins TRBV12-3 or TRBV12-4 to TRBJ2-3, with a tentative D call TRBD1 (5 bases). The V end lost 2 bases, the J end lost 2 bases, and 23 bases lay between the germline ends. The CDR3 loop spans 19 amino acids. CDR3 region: CASSLRQTETDLITDTQYF. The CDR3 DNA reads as TGTGCCAGCAGTTTACGCCAGACCGAGACAGATCTCATCACAGATACGCAGTATTTT.

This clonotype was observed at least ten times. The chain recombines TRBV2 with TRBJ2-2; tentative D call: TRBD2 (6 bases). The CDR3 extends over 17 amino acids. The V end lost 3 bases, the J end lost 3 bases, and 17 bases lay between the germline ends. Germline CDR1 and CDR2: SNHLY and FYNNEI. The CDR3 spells CASSESRGLPYTGELFF. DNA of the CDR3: TGTGCCAGCAGTGAGTCGCGGGGACTGCCGTACACCGGGGAGCTGTTTTTT.

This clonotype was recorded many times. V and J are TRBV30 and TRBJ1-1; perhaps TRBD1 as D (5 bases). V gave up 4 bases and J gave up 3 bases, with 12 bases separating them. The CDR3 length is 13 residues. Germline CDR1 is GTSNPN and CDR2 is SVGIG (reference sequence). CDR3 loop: CAWMDIRDTEAFF. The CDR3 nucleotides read TGTGCCTGGATGGACATACGAGACACTGAAGCTTTCTTT.

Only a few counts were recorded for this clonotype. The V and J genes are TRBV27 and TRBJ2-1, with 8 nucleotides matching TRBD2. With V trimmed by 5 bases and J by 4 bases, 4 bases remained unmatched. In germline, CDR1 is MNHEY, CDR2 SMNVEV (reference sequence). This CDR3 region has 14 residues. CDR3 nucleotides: TGTGCCAGCAGTCCGGGAGGGACATACAATGAGCAGTTCTTC. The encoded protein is CASSPGGTYNEQFF.

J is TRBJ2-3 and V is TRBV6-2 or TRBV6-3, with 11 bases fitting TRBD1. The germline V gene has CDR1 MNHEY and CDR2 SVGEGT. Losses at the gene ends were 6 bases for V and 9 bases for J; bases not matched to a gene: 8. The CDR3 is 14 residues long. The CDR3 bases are TGTGCCAGCAGGCGGACAGGGGGCACAGTGACGCAGTATTTT. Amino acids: CASRRTGGTVTQYF.

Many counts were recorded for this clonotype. This CDR3 is CASSETSSHYYEQYF. In DNA form, the CDR3 reads TGTGCCAGCAGCGAAACTAGTTCTCACTACTACGAGCAGTACTTC. The rearrangement links TRBV11-2 to TRBJ2-7, with D possibly TRBD2 on 5 matching bases. The CDR3 runs 15 residues. The V end was cut by 5 bases, the J end by 3 bases, with 17 bases between. Germline CDR1 SGHAT, CDR2 FQNNGV.

The CDR3 nucleotides read TGTGCCAGCAGTTCAACCGGGGCAGGGTTACCTGAAGCTTTCTTT. Translating gives CASSSTGAGLPEAFF. The chain employs TRBV28 and TRBJ1-1; a weak D match, TRBD1 (5 bases). Trimming removed 4 bases at V and 6 bases at J, with 18 bases between. The CDR3 is made up of 15 amino acids. CDR1 is MDHEN, CDR2 SYDVKM, per germline.

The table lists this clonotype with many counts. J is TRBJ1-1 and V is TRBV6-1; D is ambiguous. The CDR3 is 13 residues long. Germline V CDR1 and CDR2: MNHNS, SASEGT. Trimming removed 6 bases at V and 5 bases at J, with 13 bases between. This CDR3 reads CASRAPGRTEAFF. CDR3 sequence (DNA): TGTGCCAGCAGGGCCCCGGGGAGAACTGAAGCTTTCTTT.

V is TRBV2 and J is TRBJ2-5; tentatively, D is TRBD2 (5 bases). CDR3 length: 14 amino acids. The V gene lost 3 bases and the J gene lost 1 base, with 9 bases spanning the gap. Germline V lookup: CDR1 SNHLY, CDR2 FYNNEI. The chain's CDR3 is CASSEQSGQETQYF. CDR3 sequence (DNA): TGTGCCAGCAGTGAGCAGAGCGGCCAAGAGACCCAGTACTTC. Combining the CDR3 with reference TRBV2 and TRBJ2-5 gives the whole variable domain EPEVTQTPSHQVTQMGQEVILRCVPISNHLYFYWYRQILGQKVEFLVSFYNNEISEKSEIFDDQFSVERPDGSNFTLKIRSTKLEDSAMYFCASSEQSGQETQYFGPGTRLLVL.

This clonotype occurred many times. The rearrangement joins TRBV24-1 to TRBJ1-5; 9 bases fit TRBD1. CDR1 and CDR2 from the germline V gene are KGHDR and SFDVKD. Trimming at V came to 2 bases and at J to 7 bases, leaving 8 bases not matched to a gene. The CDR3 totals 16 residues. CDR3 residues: CATSDSTGGASQPQHF. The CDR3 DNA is TGTGCCACCAGTGATTCCACAGGGGGCGCAAGCCAGCCCCAGCATTTT.

The DNA for the CDR3 is TGTGCCAGCAGCTTTATGAGGGCCCAACGCCCGTACTTC. Translating gives CASSFMRAQRPYF. The chain recombines TRBV7-8 with TRBJ2-5, with D maybe TRBD2 (5 bases). Germline loops: CDR1 SGHVS, CDR2 FQNEAQ. V gave up 3 bases and J gave up 13 bases, with 18 bases separating them. CDR3 length: 13 residues.

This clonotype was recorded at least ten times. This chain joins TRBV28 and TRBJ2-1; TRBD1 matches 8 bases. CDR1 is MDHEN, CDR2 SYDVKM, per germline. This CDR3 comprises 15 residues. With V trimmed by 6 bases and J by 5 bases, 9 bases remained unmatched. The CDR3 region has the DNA TGTGCCAGCAGCACCCCTTGGACAGGGAACAATGAGCAGTTCTTC. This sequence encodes CASSTPWTGNNEQFF.